This T cell receptor (beta chain) was sequenced in a study of shared clonotypes between healthy human individuals. Study at large: CD8 memory received one plate per donor, CD8 naive two, CD4 memory three and CD4 naive three.

Regarding the study as a whole: Genetic and exposure-history diversity was limited by the few donors.

When replicate PCRs were run on sorted subsets, they used approximately 0.2 ug DNA, tens of thousands of T cell genomes. Libraries were prepared by immunoSEQ multiplex PCR; TCRdb keeps only in-frame clonotypes and omits some of them. This table holds fewer than 3 million clones, just under 95% found once. Both subsets, CD45RA+ naive and CD45RA-negative memory, were split from the CD4+ cells. The germline CDR1 and CDR2 sequences are KGHSH and LQKENI. The CDR3 has 15 residues. Deletions cut 10 bases from V and 3 bases from J, with 20 bases between. A word on this clone: Antigen unknown.

This clonotype was obtained from a young man in good health. Some clones in this sample may be carry-over from other donors' samples. V gene TRBV18 combines with J gene TRBJ2-3, with D tentatively TRBD2 (6 bases). The sequenced sample consisted of naive CD4+ T cells from PBMCs. Subset given: CD45RA+ positively selected. The CDR3 loop is CATLKPSGATDTQYF. The CDR3 nucleotides read TGTGCCACCCTAAAACCCTCGGGAGCTACAGATACGCAGTATTTT.